This passage covers 14 T cell receptor beta chains from one sample sequenced in a study of T cell responses to AZD1222 COVID-19 vaccine. Data came from immunoSEQ multiplex PCR; TCRdb stores just in-frame clones and leaves some out. The sample includes about 89,000 clones, 85% to 90% of them seen just once. The sequences come from peripheral blood, collected 28 days after the second AZD1222 dose. The receptors derive from an adult who received the AZD1222 COVID-19 vaccine.

The V call is TRBV5-4, the J call TRBJ2-4, with 11 bases aligning to TRBD2. This CDR3 spans 16 amino acids. The V segment lost 0 bases and the J segment 7 bases; nucleotides outside the gene matches: 6. The germline gives CDR1 SGHNT, CDR2 YYREEE (reference sequence). The CDR3 region has the DNA TGTGCCAGCAGCTTGGCACTAGCGGGAGTGGGGAACATTCAGTACTTC. Translation gives CASSLALAGVGNIQYF.

The rearrangement joins TRBV7-9 to TRBJ2-5; 7 bases fit TRBD2. The CDR3 sequence is 17 residues long. Germline loops: CDR1 SEHNR, CDR2 FQNEAQ (reference sequence). V lost 3 bases to trimming and J lost 2 bases; unmatched junction nucleotides: 12. CDR3 residues: CASSFGTRGTTQETQYF. In DNA form, the CDR3 reads TGTGCCAGCAGCTTTGGGACGCGAGGGACTACACAAGAGACCCAGTACTTC.

CDR3 nucleotide sequence: TGTGCCAGCAGTGGACCTGGGACAGCAACTAATGAAAAACTGTTTTTT. This sequence encodes CASSGPGTATNEKLFF. The chain uses TRBV2 and TRBJ1-4, with 7 nucleotides matching TRBD1. The CDR3 runs to 16 residues. Per the germline V gene, CDR1 is SNHLY and CDR2 is FYNNEI. J was trimmed by 0 bases and V by 4 bases; bases with no gene match: 5.

The chain combines TRBV30 with TRBJ1-6; 9 bases match TRBD1. Germline CDR1 and CDR2: GTSNPN and SVGIG (reference sequence). J lost 1 base, V lost 5 bases, and 6 bases had no gene match. This CDR3 contains 16 residues. In nucleotides, the CDR3 is TGTGCCTGGCGTCCGGGACAGGGATCCTATAATTCACCCCTCCACTTT. Its translation: CAWRPGQGSYNSPLHF.

The J gene is TRBJ2-1, the V gene TRBV27, with unresolved D. The CDR3 runs to 12 residues. V lost 5 bases and J 6 bases, leaving 8 bases between the germline ends. Per the germline V gene, CDR1 is MNHEY and CDR2 is SMNVEV (reference sequence). The CDR3 DNA reads TGTGCCAGCAGTCTTAGGGCCAATGAGCAGTTCTTC. Translated: CASSLRANEQFF.

V gene TRBV9 combines with J gene TRBJ1-3, with 9 bases that match TRBD1. Germline V gene sequence: CDR1 SGDLS, CDR2 YYNGEE. The CDR3 is 16 residues long. The J segment lost 2 bases and the V segment lost 1 base, leaving 4 bases of the junction unmatched. The DNA for the CDR3 is TGTGCCAGCAGCGTACGGGGACAGGGAACTGGAAACACCATATATTTT. Translation gives CASSVRGQGTGNTIYF. The whole variable domain, filled in from reference TRBV9 and TRBJ1-3, reads DSGVTQTPKHLITATGQRVTLRCSPRSGDLSVYWYQQSLDQGLQFLIQYYNGEERAKGNILERFSAQQFPDLHSELNLSSLELGDSALYFCASSVRGQGTGNTIYFGEGSWLTVV.

The gene calls are TRBV7-6 and TRBJ2-1; D remains ambiguous. V dropped 4 bases and J dropped 10 bases, with 17 bases sitting between them. The CDR3 consists of 14 residues. CDR1 is SGHVS and CDR2 is FNYEAQ in the germline V gene. CDR3 coding DNA: TGTGCCAGCAGCTCTCAAGGAGCCCTCGGGGAGCAGTTCTTC. Protein sequence: CASSSQGALGEQFF.

The rearrangement links TRBV7-3 to TRBJ2-3, with D unclear. V gave up 1 base and J gave up 1 base, with 9 bases separating them. Germline CDR1 is SGHTA and CDR2 is FQGTGA. CDR3 length equals 15 residues. For the CDR3, the DNA is TGTGCCAGCAGCTTAATGTCTGCCGGCACAGATACGCAGTATTTT. Its protein is CASSLMSAGTDTQYF.

This rearrangement joins TRBV12-3 or TRBV12-4 to TRBJ1-6, with D possibly matching TRBD1 (6 bases). This CDR3 is 13 amino acids long. Deletions cut 3 bases from V and 10 bases from J, with 10 bases between. CDR3 sequence: CASSLFGGSPLHF. The DNA of the CDR3 is TGTGCCAGCAGTTTGTTCGGGGGCTCACCCCTCCACTTT.

The chain combines TRBV19 with TRBJ1-6; maybe TRBD1 (5 bases). CDR3 length: 15 amino acids. The ends were cut back, 7 bases at V and 5 bases at J, with 15 bases in the middle. Germline CDR1 reads LNHDA; CDR2 reads SQIVND (reference sequence). This chain's CDR3 is CASKGRDGHNSPLHF. The DNA for the CDR3 is TGTGCCAGTAAGGGCCGGGACGGACATAATTCACCCCTCCACTTT.

The sample holds one count of this clone. The genes are TRBV6-5 and TRBJ2-5; TRBD2 agrees at 7 bases. This CDR3 contains 15 residues. Trimming took 5 bases from V and 1 from J; bases not matched to a gene: 7. Germline V lookup: CDR1 MNHEY, CDR2 SVGAGI. The CDR3 region is CASSRRTSAQETQYF. Here the CDR3 DNA reads TGTGCCAGCAGTCGTCGAACTAGCGCCCAAGAGACCCAGTACTTC.

The chain links TRBV23-1 to TRBJ2-1; 10 positions match TRBD1. TRBV23-1 carries the ORF label, with uncertain function. The junction had 6 bases not matched to a gene; V was cut back by 2 bases and J by 14 bases. The CDR3 is 13 amino acids. CDR3 region: CASSQVRTGGEFF. DNA of the CDR3: TGCGCCAGCAGTCAAGTCCGGACAGGGGGGGAGTTCTTC.

The V call is TRBV3-1 (or the pseudogene TRBV3-2), the J call TRBJ1-2; maybe TRBD1 (6 bases). The V gene's germline CDR1 is LGHDT and CDR2 YNNKEL (reference sequence). Between the trimmed V and J ends, which lost 1 base and 1 base, there was a span of 7 bases. The CDR3 has 14 residues. The DNA of the CDR3 is TGTGCCAGCAGCCAAGGGGACATTAACTATGGCTACACCTTC. The encoded protein is CASSQGDINYGYTF.

The rearrangement links TRBV28 to TRBJ2-2; D is ambiguous. V was clipped by 6 bases and J by 0 bases, with 8 bases between them. The CDR3 runs to 14 residues. Germline CDR1 is MDHEN and CDR2 is SYDVKM. CDR3 DNA sequence: TGTGCCAGCAGGCCCACAGCGAACACCGGGGAGCTGTTTTTT. This gives the protein CASRPTANTGELFF. The full variable domain, rest sourced from reference TRBV28 and TRBJ2-2, is DVKVTQSSRYLVKRTGEKVFLECVQDMDHENMFWYRQDPGLGLRLIYFSYDVKMKEKGDIPEGYSVSREKKERFSLILESASTNQTSMYLCASRPTANTGELFFGEGSRLTVL.